A selection of T cell receptor beta chains follows, all from one sample in a study of draining lymph node invasion in breast cancer. TCRdb reanalysed the bulk RNA-seq reads using MiXCR and keeps one entry per CDR3 protein. The sample records under 1,500 distinct CDR3 sequences, around 64% being singletons. The sequencing input was sorted memory Tregs from a lymph node. The receptor source for this set is a female donor with luminal breast cancer. Both conserved end residues are trimmed from each CDR3. The D gene is left open where the match is weak.

V gene	D gene	J gene	CDR3 protein
TRBV2	NA	TRBJ1-1	ASSGPAANTEAF
TRBV7-2	TRBD2	TRBJ2-7	ASSPQSASGGPSSYEQY
TRBV11-2	NA	TRBJ2-2	ASSLDLPDTGELF
TRBV7-8	NA	TRBJ2-7	ASSFGAYEQY
TRBV7-2	TRBD1	TRBJ1-5	ASSGGQGGNQPQH
TRBV20-1	NA	TRBJ1-1	SARGLREAEAF
TRBV6-6	NA	TRBJ1-1	ASSYAGNTEAF
TRBV20-1	NA	TRBJ2-1	SARELSSYNEQF
TRBV6-6	NA	TRBJ1-5	ASGGDQPQH
TRBV3-1	TRBD1	TRBJ1-6	ASSQGDRENSPLH
TRBV27	NA	TRBJ2-1	ATNGGASYNEQF
TRBV3-1	TRBD1	TRBJ1-2	ASSQGTGSGTNGYT
TRBV6-5	NA	TRBJ1-2	ASSEDFVYGYT
TRBV6-2/TRBV6-3	NA	TRBJ2-2	ASSYSRVNTGELF
TRBV11-1	TRBD2	TRBJ2-2	ASSLFAGGANTGELF
TRBV12-3/TRBV12-4	TRBD1	TRBJ2-2	ASSPGQGAGELF
TRBV20-1	NA	TRBJ1-2	SASEDRGYT
TRBV28	NA	TRBJ2-3	ASSPSSTDTQY
TRBV20-1	TRBD1	TRBJ2-4	SAREIWPGDRPTNIQY
TRBV10-3	TRBD2	TRBJ2-1	AISESLAGGPSSYNEQF
TRBV20-1	NA	TRBJ1-2	SAWDSNSGYT
TRBV4-2	TRBD2	TRBJ2-1	ASSRAGGGASNEQF
TRBV5-6	NA	TRBJ2-4	ASSLVWEAAKNIQY
TRBV6-1	NA	TRBJ1-1	ASTSPWQLNTEAF
TRBV10-3	NA	TRBJ2-2	AIRPGQNTGELF
TRBV24-1	TRBD1	TRBJ1-2	ATSDFRTGNSNYGYT
TRBV7-9	NA	TRBJ2-2	ASSLVTGLTYWDTGELF
TRBV7-2	NA	TRBJ1-5	ASSPSGWVKPQH
TRBV7-9	NA	TRBJ2-7	ASSFIQGSLYEQY
TRBV12-3/TRBV12-4	NA	TRBJ1-5	ASSDLNQPQH
TRBV7-6	NA	TRBJ1-1	ASSPWVNTEAF
TRBV20-1	TRBD1	TRBJ1-1	SARKTGLNTEAF
TRBV5-6	NA	TRBJ1-1	ASSLVEGRNTEAF
TRBV24-1	NA	TRBJ1-1	ATSPGPNTEAF
TRBV20-1	NA	TRBJ1-2	SATKGRRFGYT
TRBV6-1	NA	TRBJ1-3	AISAYGNNGNTIY
TRBV3-1	NA	TRBJ1-3	ASSREVVSGNTIY
TRBV12-3/TRBV12-4	NA	TRBJ1-5	ASSLGRSDQPQH
TRBV7-9	TRBD1	TRBJ1-2	ASSLRDRVKGYT
TRBV5-1	NA	TRBJ2-3	ASSSTEYTDTQY
TRBV7-2	NA	TRBJ1-1	ASSLVPVMGEAF
TRBV10-2	NA	TRBJ1-5	ASSFQGQAQPQH
TRBV28	NA	TRBJ2-1	ASRKELGGRYNEQF